This record concerns one T cell receptor beta chain sequence. Its specificity is unknown. Despite likely unrecorded immune exposures, the donors were nominally healthy at the time of sampling. Use of 60 Vbeta and 13 Jbeta primers characterized the PCR. The assay was immunoSEQ multiplex PCR, and TCRdb's table has in-frame clones only and misses some. The table records about 200,000 clones, 75% to 90% of them present only once. The CDR3 is 15 residues long. The trim removed 0 bases at V and 1 base at J, leaving 0 bases unmatched. CDR1 is MGHRA, CDR2 YSYEKL, per germline. This specimen comes from a study of cytomegalovirus exposure and HLA in healthy donors. In the study overall: Samples from HLA-typed donors yielded about 85 million unique TCRs in an early data release. Most genotyped donors, around 86% of 300 to 400, had Caucasian-associated genetic ancestry. Study-level results: As a later analysis revealed, most CMV-associated TCR beta chains appeared HLA-restricted.

The receptor's source is a woman aged 40 to 49 in good health and CMV-seronegative. The chain links TRBV4-1 to TRBJ2-5, with 9 nucleotides matching TRBD2. The sequencing input was PBMCs. The CDR3 sequence is CASSQETSGQETQYF. Here the CDR3 DNA reads TGCGCCAGCAGCCAAGAGACTAGCGGCCAAGAGACCCAGTACTTC.